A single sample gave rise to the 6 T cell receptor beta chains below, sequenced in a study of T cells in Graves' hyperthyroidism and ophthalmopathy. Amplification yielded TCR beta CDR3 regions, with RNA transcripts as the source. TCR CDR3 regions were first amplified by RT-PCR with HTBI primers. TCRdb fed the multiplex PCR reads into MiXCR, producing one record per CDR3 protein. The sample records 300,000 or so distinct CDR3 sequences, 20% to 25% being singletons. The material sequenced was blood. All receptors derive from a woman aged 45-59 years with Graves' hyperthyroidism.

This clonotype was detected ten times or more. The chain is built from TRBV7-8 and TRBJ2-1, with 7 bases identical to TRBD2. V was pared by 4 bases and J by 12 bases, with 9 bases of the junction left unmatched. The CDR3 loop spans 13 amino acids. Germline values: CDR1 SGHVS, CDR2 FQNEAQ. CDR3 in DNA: TGTGCCAGCAGCTCACGGCGGGAGCTAAGGCAGTTCTTC. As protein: CASSSRRELRQFF.

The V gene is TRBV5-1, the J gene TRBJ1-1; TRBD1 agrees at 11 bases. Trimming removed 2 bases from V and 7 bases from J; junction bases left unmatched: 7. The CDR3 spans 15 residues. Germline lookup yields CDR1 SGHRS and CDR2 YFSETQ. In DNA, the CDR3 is TGCGCCAGCAGCTTTAAGGACAGGGGGCAGGGTGAAGCTTTCTTT. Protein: CASSFKDRGQGEAFF. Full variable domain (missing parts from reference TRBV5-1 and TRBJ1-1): KAGVTQTPRYLIKTRGQQVTLSCSPISGHRSVSWYQQTPGQGLQFLFEYFSETQRNKGNFPGRFSGRQFSNSRSEMNVSTLELGDSALYLCASSFKDRGQGEAFFGQGTRLTVV.

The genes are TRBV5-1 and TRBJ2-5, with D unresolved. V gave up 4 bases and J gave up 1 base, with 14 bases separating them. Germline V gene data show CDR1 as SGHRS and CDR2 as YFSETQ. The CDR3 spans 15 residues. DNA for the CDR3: TGCGCCAGCAGCAAGGCCGGACCCCCCCAAGAGACCCAGTACTTC. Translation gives CASSKAGPPQETQYF.

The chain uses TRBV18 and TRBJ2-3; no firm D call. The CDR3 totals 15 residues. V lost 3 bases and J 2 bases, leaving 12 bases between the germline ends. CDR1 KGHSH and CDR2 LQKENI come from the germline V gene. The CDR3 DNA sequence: TGTGCCAGCTCACCGGGCCAGGTGAACACAGATACGCAGTATTTT. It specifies CASSPGQVNTDTQYF.

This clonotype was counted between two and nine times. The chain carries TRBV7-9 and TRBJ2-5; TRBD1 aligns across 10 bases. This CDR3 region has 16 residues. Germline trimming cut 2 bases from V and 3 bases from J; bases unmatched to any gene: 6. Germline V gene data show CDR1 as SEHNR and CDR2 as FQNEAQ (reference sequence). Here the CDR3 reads CASSLTGQGPEETQYF. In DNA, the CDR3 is TGTGCCAGCAGCTTAACGGGACAGGGGCCCGAAGAGACCCAGTACTTC. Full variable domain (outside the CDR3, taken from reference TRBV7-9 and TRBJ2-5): DTGVSQNPRHKITKRGQNVTFRCDPISEHNRLYWYRQTLGQGPEFLTYFQNEAQLEKSRLLSDRFSAERPKGSFSTLEIQRTEQGDSAMYLCASSLTGQGPEETQYFGPGTRLLVL.

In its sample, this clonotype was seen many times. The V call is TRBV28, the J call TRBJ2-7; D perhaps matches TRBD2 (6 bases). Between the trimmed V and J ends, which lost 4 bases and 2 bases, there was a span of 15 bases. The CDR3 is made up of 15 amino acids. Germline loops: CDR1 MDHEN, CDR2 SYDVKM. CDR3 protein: CASSSPPGVTYEQYF. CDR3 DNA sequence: TGTGCCAGCAGTTCGCCCCCGGGGGTTACCTACGAGCAGTACTTC.